A single T cell receptor (beta chain) is shown here with its context. The antigen remains unidentified. This record comes from a study of Ad26.COV2.S vaccination and SARS-CoV-2 variants. Study-level points and caveats: The breadth of spike-specific CD8+ and CD4+ T cell responses after vaccination was reportedly substantial.

Assay: immunoSEQ multiplex PCR; the TCRdb copy retains only in-frame clones and omits some. The sample shows some 250,000 clones, 88% of them seen only once. Treatment described: some 20 received Ad26.COV2.S at low or high dose, single or two shots; about 5 received placebo; per-sample allocation not given. All samples were drawn on day 63, counting from the first vaccine or placebo injection. Based in Boston, the donor was an adult of 18-55 years. The V gene lost 0 bases and the J gene lost 0 bases, with 8 bases spanning the gap. CDR1 is SEHNR and CDR2 is FQNEAQ in the germline V gene (reference sequence). The CDR3 contains 15 residues.

This sequence originates from a person aged 18-60 years who received the Ad26.COV2.S COVID-19 vaccine or a placebo. The chain has TRBV7-9 and TRBJ1-1; weak D call: TRBD1 (5 bases). The sample consisted of peripheral blood, taken in a trial of Ad26.COV2.S vaccine versus placebo. CDR3 in amino acids: CASSLAGQLNTEAFF. CDR3 in DNA: TGTGCCAGCAGCTTAGCGGGGCAGTTGAACACTGAAGCTTTCTTT.